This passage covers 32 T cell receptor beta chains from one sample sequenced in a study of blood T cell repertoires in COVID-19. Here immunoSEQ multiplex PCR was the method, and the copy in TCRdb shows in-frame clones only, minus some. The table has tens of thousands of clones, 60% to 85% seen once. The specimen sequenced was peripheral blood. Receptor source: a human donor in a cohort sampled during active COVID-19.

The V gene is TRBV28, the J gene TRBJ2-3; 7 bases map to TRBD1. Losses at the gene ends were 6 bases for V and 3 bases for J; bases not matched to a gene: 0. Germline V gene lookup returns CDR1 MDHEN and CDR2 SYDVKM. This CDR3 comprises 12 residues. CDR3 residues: CASRTGTDTQYF. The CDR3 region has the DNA TGTGCCAGCAGGACAGGGACAGATACGCAGTATTTT.

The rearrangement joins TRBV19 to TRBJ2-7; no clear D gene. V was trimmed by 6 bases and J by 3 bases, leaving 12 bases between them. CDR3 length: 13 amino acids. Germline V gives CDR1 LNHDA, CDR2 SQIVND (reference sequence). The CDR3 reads CASSPNRFYEQYF. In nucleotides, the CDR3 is TGTGCCAGTAGCCCTAACAGATTCTACGAGCAGTACTTC.

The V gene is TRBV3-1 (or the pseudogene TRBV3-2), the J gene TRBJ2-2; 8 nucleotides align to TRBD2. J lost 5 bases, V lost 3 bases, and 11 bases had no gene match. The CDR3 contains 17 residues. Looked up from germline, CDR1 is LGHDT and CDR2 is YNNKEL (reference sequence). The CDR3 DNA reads TGTGCCAGCAGCCAGCTCAGCGGGGGATCAGGGACCGGGGAGCTGTTTTTT. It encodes CASSQLSGGSGTGELFF.

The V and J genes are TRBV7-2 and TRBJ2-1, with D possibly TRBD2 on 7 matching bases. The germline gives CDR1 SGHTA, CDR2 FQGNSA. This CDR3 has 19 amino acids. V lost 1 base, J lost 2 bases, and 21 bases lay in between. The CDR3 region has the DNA TGTGCCAGCAGCTTAGTTGGGGGGGCAGCGGGTAAAACCTACAATGAGCAGTTCTTC. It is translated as CASSLVGGAAGKTYNEQFF.

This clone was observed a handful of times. The CDR3 bases are TGCGCCAGCAGCAAGTCCCAGCGGGACCTAACAGATACGCAGTATTTT. Amino acids: CASSKSQRDLTDTQYF. The rearrangement links TRBV5-1 to TRBJ2-3, with 7 bases lining up with TRBD2. The CDR3 consists of 16 residues. The trim removed 4 bases at V and 3 bases at J, leaving 11 bases unmatched. Germline V gene data show CDR1 as SGHRS and CDR2 as YFSETQ.

CDR3 coding DNA: TGTGCCAGCAGTTTAAGGGAGGGGTCCTACGAGCAGTACTTC. As protein: CASSLREGSYEQYF. This chain joins TRBV27 and TRBJ2-7; 7 nucleotides line up with TRBD2. CDR3 length: 14 residues. The ends lost 2 bases at V and 1 base at J; junction bases unmatched: 2. Germline CDR1 MNHEY, CDR2 SMNVEV (reference sequence).

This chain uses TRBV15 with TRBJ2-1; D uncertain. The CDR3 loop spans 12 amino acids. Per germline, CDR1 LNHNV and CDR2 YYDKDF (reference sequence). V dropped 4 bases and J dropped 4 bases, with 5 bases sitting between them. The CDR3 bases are TGTGCCACCAGCACGTCGTACAATGAGCAGTTCTTC. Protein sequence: CATSTSYNEQFF.

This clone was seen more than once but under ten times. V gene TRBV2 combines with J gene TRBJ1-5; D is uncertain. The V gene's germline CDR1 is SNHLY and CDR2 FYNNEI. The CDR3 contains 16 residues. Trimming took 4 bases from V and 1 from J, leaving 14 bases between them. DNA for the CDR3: TGTGCCAGCAGTGGCGGTGCGGTATCGAGCAATCAGCCCCAGCATTTT. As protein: CASSGGAVSSNQPQHF.

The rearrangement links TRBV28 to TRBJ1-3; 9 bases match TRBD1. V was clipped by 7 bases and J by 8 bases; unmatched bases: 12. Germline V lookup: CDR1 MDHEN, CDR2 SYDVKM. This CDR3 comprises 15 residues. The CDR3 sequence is CASIETQGAVDTIYF. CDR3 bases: TGTGCCAGCATCGAAACACAGGGGGCAGTAGACACCATATATTTT.

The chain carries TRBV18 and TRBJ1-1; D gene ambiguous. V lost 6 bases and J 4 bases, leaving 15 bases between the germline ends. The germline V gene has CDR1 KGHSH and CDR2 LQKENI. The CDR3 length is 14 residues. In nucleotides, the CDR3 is TGTGCCAGCTCCCCCAGTTCTAGCCTCACTGAAGCTTTCTTT. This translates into CASSPSSSLTEAFF.

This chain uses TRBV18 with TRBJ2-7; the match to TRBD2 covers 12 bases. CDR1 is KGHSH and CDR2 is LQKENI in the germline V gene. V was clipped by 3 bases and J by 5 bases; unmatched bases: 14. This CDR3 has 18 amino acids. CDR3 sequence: CASSPGQVLAGGLHEQYF. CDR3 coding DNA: TGTGCCAGCTCACCCGGACAGGTACTAGCGGGAGGTTTGCACGAGCAGTACTTC.

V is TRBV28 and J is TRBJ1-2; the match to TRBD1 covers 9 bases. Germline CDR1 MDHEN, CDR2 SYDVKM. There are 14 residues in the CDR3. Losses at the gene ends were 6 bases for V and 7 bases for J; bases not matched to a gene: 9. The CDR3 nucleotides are TGTGCCAGCAGAAAACAGGGGGCGATCTCTGGCTACACCTTC. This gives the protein CASRKQGAISGYTF.

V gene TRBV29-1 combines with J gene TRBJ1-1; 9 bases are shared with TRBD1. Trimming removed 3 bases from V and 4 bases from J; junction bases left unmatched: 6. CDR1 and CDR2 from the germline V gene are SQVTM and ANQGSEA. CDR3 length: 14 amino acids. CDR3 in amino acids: CSVDRDRVRTEAFF. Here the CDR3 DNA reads TGCAGCGTTGACCGGGACAGGGTTCGCACTGAAGCTTTCTTT.

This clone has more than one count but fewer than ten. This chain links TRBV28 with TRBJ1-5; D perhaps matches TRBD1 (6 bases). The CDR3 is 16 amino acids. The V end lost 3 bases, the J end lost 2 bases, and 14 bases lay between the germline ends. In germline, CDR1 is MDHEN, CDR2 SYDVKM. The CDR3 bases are TGTGCCAGCAGTTTTTCAGGGGAAGGTCGCAATCAGCCCCAGCATTTT. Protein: CASSFSGEGRNQPQHF.

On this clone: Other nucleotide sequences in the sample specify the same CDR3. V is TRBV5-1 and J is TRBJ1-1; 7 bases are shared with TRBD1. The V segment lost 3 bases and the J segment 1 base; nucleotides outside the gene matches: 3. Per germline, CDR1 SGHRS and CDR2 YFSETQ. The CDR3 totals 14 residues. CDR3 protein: CASSSGQPNTEAFF. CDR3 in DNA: TGCGCCAGCAGCTCGGGACAGCCGAACACTGAAGCTTTCTTT. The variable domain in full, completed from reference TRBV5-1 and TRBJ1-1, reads KAGVTQTPRYLIKTRGQQVTLSCSPISGHRSVSWYQQTPGQGLQFLFEYFSETQRNKGNFPGRFSGRQFSNSRSEMNVSTLELGDSALYLCASSSGQPNTEAFFGQGTRLTVV.

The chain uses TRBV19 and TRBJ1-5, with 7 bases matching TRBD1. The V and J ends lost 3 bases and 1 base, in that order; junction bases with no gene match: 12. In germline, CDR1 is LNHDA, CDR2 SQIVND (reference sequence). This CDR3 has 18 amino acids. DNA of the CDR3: TGTGCCAGTAGTATTCTGGGGGGATGGGGACAGAGCAATCAGCCCCAGCATTTT. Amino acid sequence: CASSILGGWGQSNQPQHF.

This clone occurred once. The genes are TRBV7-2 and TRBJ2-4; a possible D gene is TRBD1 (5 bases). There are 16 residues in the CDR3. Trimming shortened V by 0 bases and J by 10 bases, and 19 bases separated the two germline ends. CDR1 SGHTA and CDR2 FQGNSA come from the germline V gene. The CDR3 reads CASSLALGRKGDIQYF. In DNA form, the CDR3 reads TGTGCCAGCAGCTTAGCGCTGGGCAGGAAAGGGGATATTCAGTACTTC.

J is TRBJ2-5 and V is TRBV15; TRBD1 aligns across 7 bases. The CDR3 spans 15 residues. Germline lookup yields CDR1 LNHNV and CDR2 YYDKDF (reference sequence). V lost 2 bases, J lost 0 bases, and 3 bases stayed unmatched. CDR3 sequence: CATSRRTGYQETQYF. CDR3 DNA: TGTGCCACCAGCAGAAGGACAGGATACCAAGAGACCCAGTACTTC.

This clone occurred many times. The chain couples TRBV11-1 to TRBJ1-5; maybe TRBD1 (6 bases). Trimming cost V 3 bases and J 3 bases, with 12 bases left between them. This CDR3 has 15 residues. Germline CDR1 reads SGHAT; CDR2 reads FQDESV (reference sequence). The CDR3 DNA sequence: TGTGCCAGCAGCTTGGACAGTTTACCCAATCAGCCCCAGCATTTT. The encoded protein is CASSLDSLPNQPQHF.

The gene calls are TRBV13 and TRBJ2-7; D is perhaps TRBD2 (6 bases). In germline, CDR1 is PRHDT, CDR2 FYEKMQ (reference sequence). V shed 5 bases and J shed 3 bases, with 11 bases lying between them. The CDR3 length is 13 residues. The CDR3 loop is CASSLRDFYEQYF. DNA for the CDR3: TGTGCCAGCAGCCTCCGGGACTTCTACGAGCAGTACTTC.

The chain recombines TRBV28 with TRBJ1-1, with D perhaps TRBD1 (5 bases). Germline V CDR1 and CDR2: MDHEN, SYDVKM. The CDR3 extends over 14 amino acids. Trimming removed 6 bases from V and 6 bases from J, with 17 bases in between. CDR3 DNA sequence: TGTGCCAGCAGCGCGGGGCTAAAGAGAGCTGAAGCTTTCTTT. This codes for CASSAGLKRAEAFF.

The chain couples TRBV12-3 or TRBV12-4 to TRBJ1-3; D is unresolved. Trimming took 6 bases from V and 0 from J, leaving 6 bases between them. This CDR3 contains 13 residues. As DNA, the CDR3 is TGTGCCAGCAGCCCCTTCTCTGGAAACACCATATATTTT. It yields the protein CASSPFSGNTIYF.

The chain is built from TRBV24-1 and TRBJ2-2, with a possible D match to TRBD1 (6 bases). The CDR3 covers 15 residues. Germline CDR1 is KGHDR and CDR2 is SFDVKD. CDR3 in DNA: TGTGCTACTGGGGCGAGGAAGGGGGTCCCCGGGGAGCTGTTTTTT. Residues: CATGARKGVPGELFF.

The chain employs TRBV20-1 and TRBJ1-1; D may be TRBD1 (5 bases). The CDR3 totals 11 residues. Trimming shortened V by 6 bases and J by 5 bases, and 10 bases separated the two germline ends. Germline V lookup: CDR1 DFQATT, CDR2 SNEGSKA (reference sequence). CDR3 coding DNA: TGCAGTGCCGAGGGGAGGACTGAAGCTTTCTTT. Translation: CSAEGRTEAFF.

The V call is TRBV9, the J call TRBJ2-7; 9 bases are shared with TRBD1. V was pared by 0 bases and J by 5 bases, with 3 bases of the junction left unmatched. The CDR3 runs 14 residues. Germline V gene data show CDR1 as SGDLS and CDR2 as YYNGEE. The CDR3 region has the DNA TGTGCCAGCAGCGTAGGGGACAGGGACAACGAGCAGTACTTC. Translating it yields CASSVGDRDNEQYF.

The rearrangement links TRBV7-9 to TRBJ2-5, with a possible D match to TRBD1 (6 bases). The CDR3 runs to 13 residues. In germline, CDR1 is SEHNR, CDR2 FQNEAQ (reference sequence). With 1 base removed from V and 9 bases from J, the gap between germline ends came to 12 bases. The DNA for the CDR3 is TGTGCCAGCAGCTTAGTTTCAGGGGCGTCCCAGTACTTC. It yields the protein CASSLVSGASQYF.

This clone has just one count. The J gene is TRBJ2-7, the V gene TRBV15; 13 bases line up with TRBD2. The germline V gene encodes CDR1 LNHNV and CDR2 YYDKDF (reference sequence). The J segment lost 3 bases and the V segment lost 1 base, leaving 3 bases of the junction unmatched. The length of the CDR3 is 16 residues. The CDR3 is CATSRGGTSGIYEQYF. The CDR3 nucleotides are TGTGCCACCAGCAGAGGCGGGACTAGCGGGATCTACGAGCAGTACTTC. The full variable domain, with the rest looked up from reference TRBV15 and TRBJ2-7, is DAMVIQNPRYQVTQFGKPVTLSCSQTLNHNVMYWYQQKSSQAPKLLFHYYDKDFNNEADTPDNFQSRRPNTSFCFLDIRSPGLGDTAMYLCATSRGGTSGIYEQYFGPGTRLTVT.

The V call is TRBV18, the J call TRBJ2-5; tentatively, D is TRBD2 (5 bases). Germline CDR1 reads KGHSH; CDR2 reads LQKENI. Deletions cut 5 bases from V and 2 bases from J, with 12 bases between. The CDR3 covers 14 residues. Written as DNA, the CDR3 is TGTGCCAGCTCATCTTCGGGGAATCAAGAGACCCAGTACTTC. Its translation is CASSSSGNQETQYF. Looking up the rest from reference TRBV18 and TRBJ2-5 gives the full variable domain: NAGVMQNPRHLVRRRGQEARLRCSPMKGHSHVYWYRQLPEEGLKFMVYLQKENIIDESGMPKERFSAEFPKEGPSILRIQQVVRGDSAAYFCASSSSGNQETQYFGPGTRLLVL.

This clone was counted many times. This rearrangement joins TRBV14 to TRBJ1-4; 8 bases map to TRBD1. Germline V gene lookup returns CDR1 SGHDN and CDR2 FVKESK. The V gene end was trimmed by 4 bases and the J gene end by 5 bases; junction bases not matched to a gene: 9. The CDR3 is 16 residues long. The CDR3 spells CASSRHRTGRNEKLFF. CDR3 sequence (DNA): TGTGCCAGCAGCCGCCACCGGACAGGGAGAAATGAAAAACTGTTTTTT.

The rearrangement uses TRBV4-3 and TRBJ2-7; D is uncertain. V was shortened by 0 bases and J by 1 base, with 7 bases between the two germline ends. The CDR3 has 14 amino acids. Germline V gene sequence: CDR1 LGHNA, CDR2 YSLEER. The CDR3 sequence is CASSQDTESYEQYF. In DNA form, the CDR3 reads TGCGCCAGCAGCCAAGACACTGAATCCTACGAGCAGTACTTC.

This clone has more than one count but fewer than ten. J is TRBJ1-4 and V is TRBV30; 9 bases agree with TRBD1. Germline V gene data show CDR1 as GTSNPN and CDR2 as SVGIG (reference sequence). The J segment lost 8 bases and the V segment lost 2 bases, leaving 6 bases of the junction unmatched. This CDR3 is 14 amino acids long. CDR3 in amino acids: CAWSSGQGREKLFF. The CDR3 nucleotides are TGTGCCTGGAGTTCCGGACAGGGGCGCGAAAAACTGTTTTTT.

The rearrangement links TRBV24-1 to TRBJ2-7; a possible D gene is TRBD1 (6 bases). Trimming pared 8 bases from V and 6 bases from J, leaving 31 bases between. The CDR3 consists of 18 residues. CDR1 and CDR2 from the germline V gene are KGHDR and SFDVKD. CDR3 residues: CATTLMGAGVSKKGEQYF. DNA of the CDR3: TGTGCCACCACCCTGATGGGGGCGGGCGTGTCGAAGAAGGGCGAGCAGTACTTC.